This T cell receptor beta chain was observed in a study of beta chain features in type 1 diabetes. Every bit of the isolated RNA underwent reverse transcription, so sequencing read expressed TCRB transcripts. Libraries were prepared by immunoSEQ multiplex PCR; TCRdb keeps only in-frame clonotypes and omits some of them. The sample consists of about 360,000 clones, roughly 12% of them appearing once. V dropped 5 bases and J dropped 1; count of bases not matched to a gene: 2. CDR1 is GTSNPN, CDR2 SVGIG, per germline (reference sequence). The CDR3 extends over 12 amino acids. With regard to this clone: The sample holds other DNA sequences that translate to the same CDR3.

The sample consisted of naive CD4+ T cells from blood. This receptor was identified in a man between 18 and 29 years old in good health. The gene calls are TRBV30 and TRBJ2-7; 7 bases match TRBD1. CDR3 loop: CAWRQGSYEQYF. The CDR3 DNA reads as TGTGCCTGGCGACAGGGTTCCTACGAGCAGTACTTC.